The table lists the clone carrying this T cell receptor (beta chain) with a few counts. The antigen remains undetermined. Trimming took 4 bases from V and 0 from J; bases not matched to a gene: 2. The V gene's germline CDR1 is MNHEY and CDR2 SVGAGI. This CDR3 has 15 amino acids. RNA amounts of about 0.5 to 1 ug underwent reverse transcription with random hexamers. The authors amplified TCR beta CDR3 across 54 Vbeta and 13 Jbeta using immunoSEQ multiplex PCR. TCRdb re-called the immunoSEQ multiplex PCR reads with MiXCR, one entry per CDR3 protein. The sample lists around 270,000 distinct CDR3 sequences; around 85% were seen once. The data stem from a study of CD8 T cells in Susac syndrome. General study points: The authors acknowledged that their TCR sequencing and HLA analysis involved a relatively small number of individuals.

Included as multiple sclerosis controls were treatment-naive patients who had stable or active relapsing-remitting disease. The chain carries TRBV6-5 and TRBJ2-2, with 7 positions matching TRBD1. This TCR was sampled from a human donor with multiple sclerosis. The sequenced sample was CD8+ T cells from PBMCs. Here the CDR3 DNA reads TGTGCCAGCAGTTTCGGGACAGCGAACACCGGGGAGCTGTTTTTT. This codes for CASSFGTANTGELFF.